This T cell receptor beta chain was sequenced in a study of T cell changes during pregnancy in multiple sclerosis. TCRdb keeps only in-frame clones here, not all; method: immunoSEQ multiplex PCR. The sample lists about 70,000 clones, roughly 92% occurring once. The V end was cut by 6 bases, the J end by 0 bases, with 12 bases between. Germline assignment: CDR1 LNHDA and CDR2 SQIVND (reference sequence). CDR3 size: 15 residues. The chain couples TRBV19 to TRBJ2-1, with no clear D. This sample comprised peripheral blood, obtained before pregnancy. This clonotype was sampled from a female donor with multiple sclerosis, enrolled in a pregnancy study. CDR3 bases: TGTGCCAGTAGGTATAGCCCGCGCTCCTACAATGAGCAGTTCTTC. This translates into CASRYSPRSYNEQFF.